The T cell receptor beta chain described here comes from a study of blood T cell repertoires in COVID-19. Study details: Samples came from the United States, Italy and Spain, spanning acute and convalescent COVID-19. Nucleic acid was either cDNA or gDNA, and it came from T cells, B-cell-depleted T cells, or PBMCs.

This clone was recorded a few times. Methods used by the authors: From reference gene primer amplification, estimates of nucleated cell counts were derived. The assay was immunoSEQ multiplex PCR, and TCRdb's table has in-frame clones only and misses some. D and trimming were read from the DNA, whereas the V and J calls and clone size are those reported in that table. The table records around 700,000 clones, around 90% of them present only once. Germline values: CDR1 SGHTA, CDR2 FQGTGA. V lost 4 bases, J lost 0 bases, and 13 bases lay in between. The CDR3 covers 16 residues. The sample taken for sequencing was peripheral blood. This chain links TRBV7-3 with TRBJ2-1; D is perhaps TRBD1 (6 bases). This TCR derives from a woman aged 18-29 years with acute or convalescent COVID-19. This CDR3 reads CASSYRGQSSYNEQFF. The CDR3 DNA reads TGTGCCAGCAGCTACCGAGGACAGTCCTCCTACAATGAGCAGTTCTTC.